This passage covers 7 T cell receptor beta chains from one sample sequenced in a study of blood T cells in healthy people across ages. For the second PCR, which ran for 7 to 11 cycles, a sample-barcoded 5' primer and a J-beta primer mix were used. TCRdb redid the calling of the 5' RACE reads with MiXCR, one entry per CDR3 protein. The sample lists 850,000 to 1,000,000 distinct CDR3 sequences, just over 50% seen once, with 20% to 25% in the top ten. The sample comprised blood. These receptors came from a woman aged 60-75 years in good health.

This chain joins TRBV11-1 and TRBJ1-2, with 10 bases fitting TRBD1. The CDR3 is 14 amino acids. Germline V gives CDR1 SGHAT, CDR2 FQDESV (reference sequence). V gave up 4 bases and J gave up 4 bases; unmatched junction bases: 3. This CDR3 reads CASSSGQGFYGYTF. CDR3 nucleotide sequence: TGTGCCAGCAGCTCGGGACAGGGGTTCTATGGCTACACCTTC.

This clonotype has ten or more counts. The CDR3 region has the DNA TGTGCCAGCAGCCCCGGGGGAAGCTCCTACGAGCAGTACTTC. This encodes CASSPGGSSYEQYF. The V call is TRBV3-1, the J call TRBJ2-7; D might be TRBD2 (6 bases). Germline CDR1 is LGHDT and CDR2 is YNNKEL (reference sequence). The CDR3 length is 14 residues. V shed 4 bases and J shed 0 bases, with 10 bases lying between them.

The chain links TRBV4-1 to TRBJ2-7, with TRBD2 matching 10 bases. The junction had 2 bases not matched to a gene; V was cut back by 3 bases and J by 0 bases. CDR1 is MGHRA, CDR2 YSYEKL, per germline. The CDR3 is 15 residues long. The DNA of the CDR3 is TGCGCCAGCAGCCAGAGACTAGCGGGCTCCTACGAGCAGTACTTC. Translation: CASSQRLAGSYEQYF.

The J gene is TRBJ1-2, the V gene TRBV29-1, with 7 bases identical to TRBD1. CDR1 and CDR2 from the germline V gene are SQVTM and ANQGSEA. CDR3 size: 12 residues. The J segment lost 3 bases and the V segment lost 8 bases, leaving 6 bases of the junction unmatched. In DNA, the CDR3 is TGCAGCTTCCAAGACAGGGACTATGGCTACACCTTC. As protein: CSFQDRDYGYTF.

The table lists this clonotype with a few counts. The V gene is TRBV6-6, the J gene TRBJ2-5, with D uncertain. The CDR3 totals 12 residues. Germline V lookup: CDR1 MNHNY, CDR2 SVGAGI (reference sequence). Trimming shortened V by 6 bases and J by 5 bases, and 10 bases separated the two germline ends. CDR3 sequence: CASRGVAETQYF. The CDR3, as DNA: TGTGCCAGCAGAGGCGTTGCGGAGACCCAGTACTTC.

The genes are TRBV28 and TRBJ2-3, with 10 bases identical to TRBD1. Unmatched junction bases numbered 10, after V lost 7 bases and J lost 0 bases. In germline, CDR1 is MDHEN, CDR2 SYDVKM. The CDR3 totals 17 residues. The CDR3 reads CASTGTGVFWSTDTQYF. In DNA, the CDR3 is TGTGCCAGCACCGGGACAGGGGTTTTTTGGAGCACAGATACGCAGTATTTT.

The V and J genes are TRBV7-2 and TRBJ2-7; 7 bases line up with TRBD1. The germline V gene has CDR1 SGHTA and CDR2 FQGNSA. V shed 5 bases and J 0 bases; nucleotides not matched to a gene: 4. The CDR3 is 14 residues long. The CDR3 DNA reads TGTGCCAGCAGCGTGGGACAGCCCTCCTACGAGCAGTACTTC. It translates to CASSVGQPSYEQYF.